The clone carrying this T cell receptor (beta chain) was observed a handful of times. Its antigen is not known. The sample belongs to a study of beta chain features in type 1 diabetes. V shed 10 bases, J shed 1 base, and the junction held 6 bases outside the gene matches. CDR3 length: 13 residues. Germline-derived CDR1 and CDR2 are SEHNR and FQNEAQ (reference sequence). Expressed TCRB transcripts were sequenced because the isolated RNA had all been reverse transcribed beforehand. Profiling relied on immunoSEQ multiplex PCR, and the TCRdb table lists in-frame clones only, not all of them. The table includes approximately 260,000 clones, roughly 20% detected once. Points from the study as a whole: Cells with high TCR expression could be over-represented when cDNA is sequenced. Type 1 diabetes patients had moderately but significantly shorter TCRB CDR3s in all four CD4+ subsets.

On average, the one heparinised blood draw given by each donor was about 116 mL. This sequence originates from a woman aged 40 to 50 with type 1 diabetes. V is TRBV7-9 and J is TRBJ1-2; 7 positions match TRBD1. What was sequenced was naive CD4+ T cells from blood. The CDR3 sequence is CATDRVNNYGYTF. The CDR3 nucleotides are TGTGCCACCGACAGGGTCAATAACTATGGCTACACCTTC.